A selection of T cell receptor beta chains follows, all from one sample in a study of blood T cell repertoires in COVID-19. The method was immunoSEQ multiplex PCR; TCRdb's version includes in-frame clones alone and lacks a portion of them. The sample records more than 60,000 clones, roughly 90% being singletons. Input material: peripheral blood. The receptors stem from a man at least 80 years old with COVID-19, enrolled during active disease. Both conserved end residues are part of each CDR3. D genes are given only for firm matches. Size values are once, few and many counts, or a class for expanded clones, and some rows have none.

.,few,TRBJ1-5,TRBV4-2,TGTGCCAGCAGCCAAGAACAGGATAGCAATCAGCCCCAGCATTTT,CASSQEQDSNQPQHF
TRBD2,.,TRBJ2-3,TRBV10-3,TGTGCCATCAGTGAGTCCGAGCTAGCGGGGCGGGCTAAGACAGATACGCAGTATTTT,CAISESELAGRAKTDTQYF
TRBD1,.,TRBJ1-1,TRBV6-5,TGTGCCAGCAGCTGGGGACAGGTGAACACTGAAGCTTTCTTT,CASSWGQVNTEAFF
.,.,TRBJ2-5,TRBV6-2/TRBV6-3,TGTGCCAGCAGTTTTACGCCGGGGAATCAAGAGACCCAGTACTTC,CASSFTPGNQETQYF
TRBD1,.,TRBJ2-7,TRBV10-2,TGCGCCAGCAAGGACAGGGGTTTCGAGCAGTACTTC,CASKDRGFEQYF
TRBD1,.,TRBJ2-5,TRBV7-2,TGTGCCAGCAGCTCACAGGGGAGCGAGACCCAGTACTTC,CASSSQGSETQYF
TRBD2,.,TRBJ2-1,TRBV29-1,TGCAGCGCAGGGACTAGCGGCTACAATGAGCAGTTCTTC,CSAGTSGYNEQFF
TRBD1,.,TRBJ1-1,TRBV10-2,TGCGCCAGCAGACTACAGGGGGTGGGGGAAGGCACTGAAGCTTTCTTT,CASRLQGVGEGTEAFF
.,.,TRBJ1-4,TRBV20-1,TGCAGTGCTAGACAGGAGGGGCTGTTTTTT,CSARQEGLFF
.,.,TRBJ1-1,TRBV11-2,TGTGCCAGCAGCTTACGGACTCCCGGGGCTTTCTTT,CASSLRTPGAFF
TRBD2,.,TRBJ2-1,TRBV18,TGTGCCAGCTCACCCGGGACTAGCGTTTACAATGAGCAGTTCTTC,CASSPGTSVYNEQFF
.,.,TRBJ1-2,TRBV7-2,TGTGCCAGCGCACCGGCGGGTGCTAACTATGGCTACACCTTC,CASAPAGANYGYTF